One and the same sample provided the 5 T cell receptor beta chains below, sequenced in a study of T-cell reconstitution after alpha-beta-depleted transplantation in children. It was with unique molecular identifiers that the TCRbeta library was prepared. From the PCR reads, TCRdb called clonotypes with MiXCR, one entry per CDR3 protein. The sample has approximately 350,000 distinct CDR3 sequences, roughly 17% seen once. The sequenced sample was PBMCs, mostly from graft donor cells, obtained 360 days after TCRalphabeta/CD19-depleted stem cell transplant. The receptors stem from a male patient aged 2-15 years who had a stem cell transplant for acute lymphoblastic leukemia, so the T cells may come from the graft donor.

The chain uses TRBV12-3 or TRBV12-4 and TRBJ1-5, with no clear D. This CDR3 has 13 amino acids. Between the trimmed V and J ends, which lost 2 bases and 5 bases, there was a span of 7 bases. CDR3 region: CASSLNSYQPQHF. CDR3 nucleotides: TGTGCCAGCAGTTTAAACAGCTATCAGCCCCAGCATTTT.

V is TRBV28 and J is TRBJ2-2; D tentatively fits TRBD1 or TRBD2 (5 bases each). The CDR3 runs 12 residues. The germline CDR1 and CDR2 sequences are MDHEN and SYDVKM. With 6 bases removed from V and 11 bases from J, the gap between germline ends came to 13 bases. The CDR3 DNA is TGTGCCAGCAGCCCGGGGCCTGTTGAGCTGTTTTTT. Translating it yields CASSPGPVELFF. The full variable domain, its missing parts supplied by reference TRBV28 and TRBJ2-2, is DVKVTQSSRYLVKRTGEKVFLECVQDMDHENMFWYRQDPGLGLRLIYFSYDVKMKEKGDIPEGYSVSREKKERFSLILESASTNQTSMYLCASSPGPVELFFGEGSRLTVL.

This clonotype appeared many times. V and J are TRBV11-2 and TRBJ2-5; D not certain. The CDR3 length is 13 residues. Trimming took 1 base from V and 5 from J, leaving 8 bases between them. The germline V gene encodes CDR1 SGHAT and CDR2 FQNNGV. The CDR3 coding sequence is TGTGCCAGCAGCTTAGCAGGTCCGGAGACCCAGTACTTC. Amino acid sequence: CASSLAGPETQYF.

The genes are TRBV5-1 and TRBJ2-7, with a possible D match to TRBD1 (5 bases). V lost 0 bases, J lost 6 bases, and 16 bases lay in between. This CDR3 comprises 15 residues. CDR1 and CDR2 (germline): SGHRS, YFSETQ. The CDR3 DNA reads TGCGCCAGCAGCTTGGGGGATACAGGCTACTGCGAGCAGTACTTC. It specifies CASSLGDTGYCEQYF. The whole variable domain, remainder taken from reference TRBV5-1 and TRBJ2-7, is KAGVTQTPRYLIKTRGQQVTLSCSPISGHRSVSWYQQTPGQGLQFLFEYFSETQRNKGNFPGRFSGRQFSNSRSEMNVSTLELGDSALYLCASSLGDTGYCEQYFGPGTRLTVT.

V is TRBV10-3 and J is TRBJ1-3; a weak D match, TRBD1 (5 bases). V was clipped by 4 bases and J by 0 bases, with 7 bases between them. The germline V gene has CDR1 ENHRY and CDR2 SYGVKD. This CDR3 contains 14 residues. CDR3 protein: CAISGQSSGNTIYF. Written as DNA, the CDR3 is TGTGCCATCAGTGGACAGAGCTCTGGAAACACCATATATTTT.